This T cell receptor beta chain originates from a study of ipilimumab plus nivolumab after autologous stem cell transplantation. Study summary: Myeloma cases were transplant-naive high-risk or relapsed within 3 years post first autologous transplant.

The table came from immunoSEQ multiplex PCR; TCRdb's copy has only in-frame clones and leaves some out. The table lists about 10,000 clones, about 70% of them singletons. Germline CDR1 MNHEY, CDR2 SMNVEV (reference sequence). Germline trimming cut 3 bases from V and 9 bases from J; bases unmatched to any gene: 5. CDR3 size: 13 residues. Patients got ipilimumab 1 mg/kg beginning 14 to 28 days post-transplant. Dosing: nivolumab 3 mg/kg IV, weeks 1, 4, 7, 10, then every two weeks to week 26. This specimen was PBMCs, taken in a trial of ipilimumab plus nivolumab as post-transplant consolidation. The chain has TRBV27 and TRBJ2-1; the match to TRBD2 covers 7 bases. This clonotype originated in a female donor with multiple myeloma. CDR3 amino acids: CASSFPGGTEQFF. The CDR3 nucleotides are TGTGCCAGCAGTTTTCCGGGGGGAACTGAGCAGTTCTTC.